This TCR beta chain appears in the sequencing data of a study of cytomegalovirus exposure and HLA in healthy donors. The CDR3 length is 21 residues. CDR1 and CDR2 (germline): GTSNPN, SVGIG (reference sequence). Primers included in the PCR were 60 Vbeta and 13 Jbeta primers. The assay was immunoSEQ multiplex PCR, and TCRdb's table has in-frame clones only and misses some. This table holds 50,000 to 65,000 clones, less than 85% found once. Study conclusions and caveats: In vitro confirmation showed three CMV-associated chains to be CMV antigen specific.

Notes on this clone: Its matching antigen is unknown.

The TCR sequence derives from a woman aged 25-40 years in good health and CMV-seronegative. This chain joins TRBV30 and TRBJ2-5; 11 positions match TRBD2. TRBJ2-7 explains the end of the DNA better; the J call may be wrong. The sequencing input was PBMCs. CDR3 DNA: TGTGCCTGGAGAGGAAGACCCGGGACTAGCGGACTACCCCTCCGTTTCTACGAGCAGTACTTC. Translated: CAWRGRPGTSGLPLRFYEQYF.